This record concerns one T cell receptor (beta chain) sequence. Using immunoSEQ multiplex PCR, the repertoire was profiled, and TCRdb retains in-frame clones only, with some absent. The table lists some 130,000 clones, 80% to 95% of them singletons, with about a tenth in the top ten. These data come from a study of cytotoxic CD8 clonotypes in ibrutinib-treated CLL. Overall study context: Enrolment comprised approximately 10 relapsed/refractory and roughly 15 treatment-naive patients; approximately 18 were IGHV unmutated.

This TCR was recovered from a human donor with chronic lymphocytic leukemia. Sequenced here: PBMCs, sampled after 12 months of ibrutinib treatment.

The CDR3 here is CASSLGLGNEQFF. The CDR3 nucleotides read TGCGCCAGCAGCTTGGGGCTAGGAAATGAGCAGTTCTTC. The genes are TRBV5-1 and TRBJ2-1; D not resolved. Looked up from germline, CDR1 is SGHRS and CDR2 is YFSETQ. Between the trimmed V and J ends, which lost 0 bases and 7 bases, there was a span of 8 bases. The CDR3 covers 13 residues.